One and the same sample provided the 10 T cell receptor beta chains below, sequenced in a study of tumor-infiltrating lymphocytes in primary liver carcinoma. A primer matching the constant region was used to make TCR beta cDNA from approximately 500 ng of total RNA. Three nested multiplex PCR rounds of slightly modified ARM-PCR generated TCR beta libraries. Amplification in the first two PCR rounds was performed using TRBV1-TRBV30 forward primers and a C-beta reverse primer for 10 cycles each. TCRdb re-derived calls from the multiplex PCR reads in MiXCR, one entry per CDR3 protein. The table shows 80,000 or so distinct CDR3 sequences, with about two thirds occurring only once. Each 20-30 mg portion of unsorted bulk tissue served as the source for co-extraction of RNA and DNA. Sequencing was carried out using liver tumor tissue from sampling region 4. The subset is: tumor region T4, right-lateral pole. These receptors originate from a woman in her sixties with primary liver carcinoma and hepatitis B virus infection.

With regard to this clonotype: The junction differs from germline at one of its ends, possibly a read error. This chain joins TRBV11-2 and TRBJ2-3; D is perhaps TRBD1 or TRBD2 (6 bases each). CDR3 length: 17 residues. Germline assignment: CDR1 SGHAT and CDR2 FQNNGV. The CDR3 sequence is CANSLGGLTYTSDTQYF. The DNA of the CDR3 is TGTGCCAACAGCTTAGGGGGACTGACGTATACGTCAGATACGCAGTATTTT. Together with reference TRBV11-2 and TRBJ2-3, the CDR3 gives the full variable domain: EAGVAQSPRYKIIEKRQSVAFWCNPISGHATLYWYQQILGQGPKLLIQFQNNGVVDDSQLPKDRFSAERLKGVDSTLKIQPAKLEDSAVYLCANSLGGLTYTSDTQYFGPGTRLTVL.

Details on this clonotype: This may be a read error: a much more frequent sequence differs by one nucleotide. The V gene is TRBV10-3, the J gene TRBJ2-1; perhaps TRBD1 as D (7 bases). Germline V gene lookup returns CDR1 ENHRY and CDR2 SYGVKD. The CDR3 totals 13 residues. CDR3 sequence: CVIRGAGGVEQFF. CDR3 DNA: TGTGTCATCAGGGGGGCAGGGGGTGTTGAGCAGTTCTTC.

Notes on this clonotype: With a much larger clone just one base away, this may be a read error. The chain couples TRBV20-1 to TRBJ2-6, with TRBD1 matching 10 bases. This CDR3 comprises 16 residues. After removal of 5 bases from V and 0 bases from J, the junction contained 4 bases not matched to a gene. Per germline, CDR1 DFQATT and CDR2 SNEGSKA (reference sequence). CDR3 in amino acids: CSAGTGVNSGANVLTF. CDR3 nucleotides: TGCAGTGCTGGGACAGGGGTCAACTCTGGGGCCAACGTCCTGACTTTC.

In regard to this clonotype: This is likely a read error, given that the CDR3 carries no conserved phenylalanine or tryptophan at its end. The chain links TRBV6-6 to TRBJ2-5; no clear D gene. The CDR3 is made up of 15 amino acids. Germline V gene sequence: CDR1 MNHNY, CDR2 SVGAGI (reference sequence). V was trimmed by 5 bases and J by 2 bases, leaving 15 bases between them. CDR3 DNA: TGTGCCAGCAGTCAAAATCGCCTAGGACAAGAGACCCAGTACTTA. Amino acid sequence: CASSQNRLGQETQYL.

Points on this clonotype: This sequence may be a read error, since a much larger clone differs from it by one base. V usage is TRBV14 and J usage is TRBJ2-7; D gene ambiguous. The CDR3 covers 13 residues. The V gene's germline CDR1 is SGHDN and CDR2 FVKESK. Trimming took off 6 bases at V and 0 bases at J, with 9 bases between the two ends. As DNA, the CDR3 is TGTGCCAGCAGGAGGATGTACTCCTACGAGCAGTACTTC. It yields the protein CASRRMYSYEQYF.

This clonotype was seen at least ten times. The rearrangement joins TRBV29-1 to TRBJ2-3; D is unresolved. CDR3 length: 14 residues. The V end was cut by 3 bases, the J end by 4 bases, with 14 bases between. Germline V gene data show CDR1 as SQVTM and CDR2 as ANQGSEA. CDR3 nucleotides: TGCAGCGTTGAGACCCTGAGTGTCGCAGATACGCAGTATTTT. This translates into CSVETLSVADTQYF.

The chain recombines TRBV29-1 with TRBJ2-7, with a possible D match to TRBD2 (5 bases). Trimming cost V 1 base and J 13 bases, with 20 bases left between them. The germline CDR1 and CDR2 sequences are SQVTM and ANQGSEA. CDR3 length: 13 residues. Here the CDR3 reads CSVEGAWRVAHYF. CDR3 DNA sequence: TGCAGCGTTGAAGGGGCATGGAGAGTAGCGCACTACTTC.

This clonotype was detected ten times or more. The CDR3 DNA sequence: TGTGCCAGCAGTGAAGGCCCAGATACGCAGTATTTT. Residues: CASSEGPDTQYF. The chain uses TRBV28 and TRBJ2-3; D is undetermined. CDR3 length: 12 amino acids. The germline V and J ends were trimmed by 5 bases and 4 bases, with 7 bases remaining between them. Germline assignment: CDR1 MDHEN and CDR2 SYDVKM.

A note on this clonotype: The junction does not match germline at one end; this may be a read error. The rearrangement uses TRBV7-9 and TRBJ1-1; no definite D call. Germline assignment: CDR1 SEHNR and CDR2 FQNEAQ (reference sequence). CDR3 length equals 13 residues. The CDR3 nucleotides read TGTGCCAGCAGCTCGAGGTTCTTCACTGAAGATTTCTTT. Translation: CASSSRFFTEDFF.

Regarding this clonotype: One junction end does not reproduce the germline sequence, and a read error may be involved. The CDR3 protein is CASSSQGLSRGDMQYF. The CDR3 DNA is TGCGCCAGTAGTTCTCAGGGACTCTCAAGGGGAGATATGCAGTATTTT. This chain links TRBV4-1 with TRBJ2-3, with a tentative D call TRBD2 (6 bases). The CDR3 totals 16 residues. CDR1 and CDR2 from the germline V gene are MGHRA and YSYEKL.